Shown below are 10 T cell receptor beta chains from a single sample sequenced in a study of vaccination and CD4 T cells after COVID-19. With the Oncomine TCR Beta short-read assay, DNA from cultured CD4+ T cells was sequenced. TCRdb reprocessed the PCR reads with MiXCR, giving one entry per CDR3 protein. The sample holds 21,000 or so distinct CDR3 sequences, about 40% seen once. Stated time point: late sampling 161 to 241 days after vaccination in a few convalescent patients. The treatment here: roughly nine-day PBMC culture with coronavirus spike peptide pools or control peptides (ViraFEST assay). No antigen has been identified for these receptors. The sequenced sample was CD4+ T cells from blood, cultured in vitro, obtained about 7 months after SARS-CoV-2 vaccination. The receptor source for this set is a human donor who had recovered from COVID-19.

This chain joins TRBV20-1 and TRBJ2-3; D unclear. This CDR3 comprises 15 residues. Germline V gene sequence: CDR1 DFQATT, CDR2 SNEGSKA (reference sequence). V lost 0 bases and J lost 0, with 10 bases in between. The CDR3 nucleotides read TGCAGTGCTAGAGATCGGGTTAAAAGCACAGATACGCAGTATTTT. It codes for CSARDRVKSTDTQYF.

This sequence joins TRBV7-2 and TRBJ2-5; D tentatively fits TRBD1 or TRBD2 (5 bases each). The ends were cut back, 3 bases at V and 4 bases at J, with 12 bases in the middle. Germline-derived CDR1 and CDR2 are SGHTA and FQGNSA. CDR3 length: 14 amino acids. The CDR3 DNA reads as TGTGCCAGCAGCTTGGGGAGTGGGGGAGAGACCCAGTACTTC. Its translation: CASSLGSGGETQYF.

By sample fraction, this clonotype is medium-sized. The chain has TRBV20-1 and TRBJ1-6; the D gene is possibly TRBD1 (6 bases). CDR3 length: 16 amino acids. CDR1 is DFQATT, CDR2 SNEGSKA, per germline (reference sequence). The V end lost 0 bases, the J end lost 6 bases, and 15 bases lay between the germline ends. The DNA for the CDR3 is TGCAGTGCTAGAGAGCGCCGGGACAAGTTTAATTCACCCCTCCACTTT. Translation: CSARERRDKFNSPLHF.

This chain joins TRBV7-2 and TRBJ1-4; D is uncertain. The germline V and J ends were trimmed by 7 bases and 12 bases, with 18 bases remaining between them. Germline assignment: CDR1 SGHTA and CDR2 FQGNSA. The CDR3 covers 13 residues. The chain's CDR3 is CASTKGPYRELFF. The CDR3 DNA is TGTGCCAGCACCAAAGGGCCTTATCGGGAACTGTTTTTT.

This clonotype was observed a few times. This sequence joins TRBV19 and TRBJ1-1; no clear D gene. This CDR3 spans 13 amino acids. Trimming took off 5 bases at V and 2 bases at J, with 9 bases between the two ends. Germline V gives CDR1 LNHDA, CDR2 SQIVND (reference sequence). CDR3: CASSSSGNTEAFF. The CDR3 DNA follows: TGTGCCAGTAGTTCCTCCGGTAACACTGAAGCTTTCTTT.

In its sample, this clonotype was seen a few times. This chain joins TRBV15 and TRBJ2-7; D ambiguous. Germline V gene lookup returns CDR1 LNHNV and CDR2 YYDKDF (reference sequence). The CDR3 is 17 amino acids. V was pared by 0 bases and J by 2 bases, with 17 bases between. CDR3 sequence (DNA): TGTGCCACCAGCAGAGAGAAAGGACCAGGAACTACCTACGAGCAGTACTTC. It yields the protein CATSREKGPGTTYEQYF. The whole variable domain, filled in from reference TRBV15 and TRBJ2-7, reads DAMVIQNPRYQVTQFGKPVTLSCSQTLNHNVMYWYQQKSSQAPKLLFHYYDKDFNNEADTPDNFQSRRPNTSFCFLDIRSPGLGDTAMYLCATSREKGPGTTYEQYFGPGTRLTVT.

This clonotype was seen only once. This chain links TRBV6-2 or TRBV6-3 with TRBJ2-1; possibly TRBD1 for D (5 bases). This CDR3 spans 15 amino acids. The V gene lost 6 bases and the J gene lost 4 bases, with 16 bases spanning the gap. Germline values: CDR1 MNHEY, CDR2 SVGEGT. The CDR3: CASSRGGAGYNEQFF. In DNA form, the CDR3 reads TGTGCCAGCAGCCGAGGTGGGGCCGGTTACAATGAGCAGTTCTTC.

CDR3 region: CASSRAEFGTQYF. Here the CDR3 DNA reads TGTGCCAGCAGTAGGGCAGAATTTGGGACGCAGTATTTT. V usage is TRBV6-1 and J usage is TRBJ2-3; no firm D call. The V gene lost 5 bases and the J gene lost 9 bases, with 15 bases spanning the gap. The CDR3 spans 13 residues. Germline V gene data show CDR1 as MNHNS and CDR2 as SASEGT.

CDR3 DNA: TGTGCCAGCAGCTCAACAGGACGTGCTAACTATGGCTACACCTTC. This sequence encodes CASSSTGRANYGYTF. The V gene is TRBV5-6, the J gene TRBJ1-2; D perhaps matches TRBD1 (5 bases). The ends were cut back, 3 bases at V and 0 bases at J, with 12 bases in the middle. The CDR3 sequence is 15 residues long. CDR1 SGHDT and CDR2 YYEEEE come from the germline V gene.

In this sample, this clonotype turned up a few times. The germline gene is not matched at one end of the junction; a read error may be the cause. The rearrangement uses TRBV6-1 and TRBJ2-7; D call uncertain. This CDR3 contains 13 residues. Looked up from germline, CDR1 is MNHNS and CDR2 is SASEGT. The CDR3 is CASSAHVSYEQYF. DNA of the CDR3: TGTGCCAGTAGTGCACACGTTTCCTACGAGCAGTACTTC.